The 15 T cell receptor beta chains presented below share a single source sample, sequenced in a study of CD8+ T cells in alopecia areata. Investigators isolated RNA and reverse transcribed it into cDNA to act as the sequencing template. Assay used: immunoSEQ multiplex PCR; TCRdb lists only in-frame clones, some missing. Of over 100,000 clones in the sample, 49% are singletons; the top ten hold roughly 20%. The sequencing used CD8+ T cells sorted from blood, collected at week 0. These receptors originate from a human donor with alopecia areata.

This clone has only a few counts. This chain joins TRBV2 and TRBJ2-3; TRBD1 matches at 8 bases. CDR1 and CDR2 from the germline V gene are SNHLY and FYNNEI. Trimming cost V 6 bases and J 1 base; bases outside gene matches: 0. The CDR3 totals 13 residues. The CDR3 here is CASRDRGTDTQYF. DNA of the CDR3: TGTGCCAGCAGGGACAGGGGCACAGATACGCAGTATTTT. Variable domain in full (rest from reference TRBV2 and TRBJ2-3): EPEVTQTPSHQVTQMGQEVILRCVPISNHLYFYWYRQILGQKVEFLVSFYNNEISEKSEIFDDQFSVERPDGSNFTLKIRSTKLEDSAMYFCASRDRGTDTQYFGPGTRLTVL.

The chain employs TRBV27 and TRBJ1-2; D is unresolved. This CDR3 is 15 amino acids long. Germline lookup yields CDR1 MNHEY and CDR2 SMNVEV (reference sequence). Trimming left V 6 bases short and J 8 bases short, with 22 bases between. The CDR3 region is CASSLGPQASRGYTF. The CDR3 DNA is TGTGCCAGCAGCTTAGGCCCTCAGGCCTCTAGGGGCTACACCTTC.

V is TRBV7-9 and J is TRBJ1-2; D gene ambiguous. CDR3 length: 13 residues. CDR1 is SEHNR and CDR2 is FQNEAQ in the germline V gene (reference sequence). The V end was cut by 5 bases, the J end by 0 bases, with 7 bases between. The DNA of the CDR3 is TGTGCCAGCAGCCGCGGGACTAACTATGGCTACACCTTC. It specifies CASSRGTNYGYTF.

This clone is a singleton in its sample. The chain couples TRBV9 to TRBJ1-6; TRBD1 aligns across 7 bases. The CDR3 has 15 amino acids. With 0 bases clipped from V and 5 bases from J, the junction kept 2 bases outside the gene matches. From germline, CDR1 is SGDLS and CDR2 YYNGEE. The CDR3 nucleotides are TGTGCCAGCAGCGTAGGGGACAGCCATAATTCACCCCTCCACTTT. Encoded protein: CASSVGDSHNSPLHF.

This chain connects TRBV5-5 to TRBJ1-2, with a possible D match to TRBD1 (5 bases). The germline CDR1 and CDR2 sequences are SGHKS and YYEKEE (reference sequence). Trimming took off 4 bases at V and 7 bases at J, with 14 bases between the two ends. The CDR3 spans 13 residues. Written as DNA, the CDR3 is TGTGCCAGCAGCCCCGCCGGGACCCGTGGCTACACCTTC. Protein sequence: CASSPAGTRGYTF.

The chain links TRBV5-1 to TRBJ2-7; possibly TRBD1 or TRBD2 for D (5 bases each). The V end lost 0 bases, the J end lost 0 bases, and 10 bases lay between the germline ends. CDR1 is SGHRS, CDR2 YFSETQ, per germline. The CDR3 extends over 15 amino acids. CDR3 nucleotide sequence: TGCGCCAGCAGCTTGGGGCAGGGACCCTCCTACGAGCAGTACTTC. It codes for CASSLGQGPSYEQYF.

The gene calls are TRBV29-1 and TRBJ1-1, with 10 bases identical to TRBD1. V lost 0 bases, J lost 4 bases, and 5 bases stayed unmatched. Looked up from germline, CDR1 is SQVTM and CDR2 is ANQGSEA. The CDR3 extends over 15 amino acids. Written as DNA, the CDR3 is TGCAGCGTTGAAGAGGAGACAGGGGGCGGCACTGAAGCTTTCTTT. This translates into CSVEEETGGGTEAFF.

V gene TRBV19 combines with J gene TRBJ1-1; D uncertain. The CDR3 extends over 14 amino acids. CDR1 and CDR2 (germline): LNHDA, SQIVND (reference sequence). Trimming stripped 5 bases from V and 1 base from J, with 11 bases between. CDR3 nucleotides: TGTGCCAGTAGTGACGGCAGTCCGAACACTGAAGCTTTCTTT. This gives the protein CASSDGSPNTEAFF.

This chain uses TRBV27 with TRBJ1-1; unclear D gene. The CDR3 runs 15 residues. With 2 bases removed from V and 0 bases from J, the gap between germline ends came to 10 bases. Germline V gene lookup returns CDR1 MNHEY and CDR2 SMNVEV (reference sequence). CDR3 nucleotide sequence: TGTGCCAGCAGTTTAGACGGATGGATGAACACTGAAGCTTTCTTT. It is translated as CASSLDGWMNTEAFF.

In this sample, this clone turned up a few times. This chain connects TRBV15 to TRBJ2-5, with 10 positions matching TRBD1. The CDR3 runs to 14 residues. After removal of 5 bases from V and 4 bases from J, the junction contained 4 bases not matched to a gene. CDR1 and CDR2 from the germline V gene are LNHNV and YYDKDF (reference sequence). CDR3 coding DNA: TGTGCCACCAGCTCCCGGGACAGGGGAGAGACCCAGTACTTC. Translating it yields CATSSRDRGETQYF.

This sequence joins TRBV11-2 and TRBJ2-3; D gene ambiguous. The CDR3 extends over 17 amino acids. The V end lost 1 base, the J end lost 2 bases, and 16 bases lay between the germline ends. Germline values: CDR1 SGHAT, CDR2 FQNNGV. The CDR3 DNA follows: TGTGCCAGCAGCTTAGGGGCTAAGGGTTTCGCCACAGATACGCAGTATTTT. This sequence encodes CASSLGAKGFATDTQYF.

This clone has more than one count but fewer than ten. The rearrangement joins TRBV29-1 to TRBJ2-5; 9 nucleotides line up with TRBD2. The ends lost 4 bases at V and 4 bases at J; junction bases unmatched: 7. CDR1 is SQVTM and CDR2 is ANQGSEA in the germline V gene. This CDR3 has 14 amino acids. The CDR3, as DNA: TGCAGCGTTGTAGCGCGGGGGGGCCGAGAGACCCAGTACTTC. It codes for CSVVARGGRETQYF. Full variable domain (rest looked up from reference TRBV29-1 and TRBJ2-5): SAVISQKPSRDICQRGTSLTIQCQVDSQVTMMFWYRQQPGQSLTLIATANQGSEATYESGFVIDKFPISRPNLTFSTLTVSNMSPEDSSIYLCSVVARGGRETQYFGPGTRLLVL.

This chain joins TRBV9 and TRBJ2-2, with D uncertain. Between the trimmed V and J ends, which lost 0 bases and 7 bases, there was a span of 7 bases. The CDR3 is 13 residues long. Germline CDR1 is SGDLS and CDR2 is YYNGEE. CDR3 sequence (DNA): TGTGCCAGCAGCGTAGGAGGTCACGGGGAGCTGTTTTTT. Amino acid sequence: CASSVGGHGELFF.

This chain joins TRBV30 and TRBJ1-1; D is unresolved. Between the trimmed V and J ends, which lost 0 bases and 1 base, there was a span of 9 bases. This CDR3 has 14 residues. The germline gives CDR1 GTSNPN, CDR2 SVGIG (reference sequence). The CDR3 region is CAWSVGAENTEAFF. DNA of the CDR3: TGTGCCTGGAGTGTAGGAGCGGAGAACACTGAAGCTTTCTTT.

The rearrangement links TRBV7-9 to TRBJ2-7; D might be TRBD1 or TRBD2, each matching 5 bases. Germline V lookup: CDR1 SEHNR, CDR2 FQNEAQ (reference sequence). The V gene lost 4 bases and the J gene lost 5 bases, with 9 bases spanning the gap. The CDR3 has 12 residues. This chain's CDR3 is CASSWDGHEQYF. The CDR3 DNA sequence: TGTGCCAGCAGCTGGGACGGACACGAGCAGTACTTC.